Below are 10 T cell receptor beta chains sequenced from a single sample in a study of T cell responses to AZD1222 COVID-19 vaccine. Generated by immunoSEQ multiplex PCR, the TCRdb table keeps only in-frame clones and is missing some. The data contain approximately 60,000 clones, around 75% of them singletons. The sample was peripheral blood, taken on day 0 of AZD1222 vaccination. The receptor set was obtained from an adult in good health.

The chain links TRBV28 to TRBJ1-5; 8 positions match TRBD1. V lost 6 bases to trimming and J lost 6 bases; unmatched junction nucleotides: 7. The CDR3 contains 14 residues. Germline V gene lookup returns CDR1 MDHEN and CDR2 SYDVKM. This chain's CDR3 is CASRWTGSSQPQHF. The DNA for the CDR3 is TGTGCCAGCAGGTGGACAGGGTCTAGTCAGCCCCAGCATTTT.

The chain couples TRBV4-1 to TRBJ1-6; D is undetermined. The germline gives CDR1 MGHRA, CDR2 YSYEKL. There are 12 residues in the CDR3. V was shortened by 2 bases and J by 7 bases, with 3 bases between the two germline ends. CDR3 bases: TGCGCCAGCAGCCAACGGAATTCACCCCTCCACTTT. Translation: CASSQRNSPLHF.

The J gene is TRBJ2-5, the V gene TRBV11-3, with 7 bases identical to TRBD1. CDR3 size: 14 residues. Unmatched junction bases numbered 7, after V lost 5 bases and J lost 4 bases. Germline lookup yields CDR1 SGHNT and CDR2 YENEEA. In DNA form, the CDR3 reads TGTGCCAGCAGCCTGACAGGGTCCTCAGAGACCCAGTACTTC. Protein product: CASSLTGSSETQYF.

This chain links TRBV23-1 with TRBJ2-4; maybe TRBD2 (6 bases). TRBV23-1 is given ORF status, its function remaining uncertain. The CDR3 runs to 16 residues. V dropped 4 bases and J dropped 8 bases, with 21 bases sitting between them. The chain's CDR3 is CASSLKDSLWGDIQYF. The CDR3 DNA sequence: TGCGCCAGCAGTCTGAAGGATTCACTTTGGGGGGACATTCAGTACTTC.

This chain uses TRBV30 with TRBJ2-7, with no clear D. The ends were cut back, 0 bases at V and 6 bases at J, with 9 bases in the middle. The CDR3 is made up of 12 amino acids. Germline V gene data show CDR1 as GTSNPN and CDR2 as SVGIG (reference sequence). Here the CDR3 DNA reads TGTGCCTGGAGTGTACTGGATGGCGAGCAGTACTTC. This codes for CAWSVLDGEQYF.

The CDR3 loop reads CASSSGLAGGPEFF. CDR3 coding DNA: TGTGCCAGCAGCTCGGGACTAGCGGGGGGGCCCGAGTTCTTC. The chain combines TRBV7-2 with TRBJ2-1, with 16 nucleotides matching TRBD2. Trimming removed 4 bases from V and 14 bases from J; junction bases left unmatched: 5. The germline gives CDR1 SGHTA, CDR2 FQGNSA. This CDR3 comprises 14 residues.

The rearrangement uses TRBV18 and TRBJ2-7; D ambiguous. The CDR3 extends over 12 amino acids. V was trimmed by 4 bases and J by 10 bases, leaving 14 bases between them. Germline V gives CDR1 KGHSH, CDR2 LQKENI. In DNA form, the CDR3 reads TGTGCCAGCTCACAACAGCTAGGAAGTCAGTACTTC. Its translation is CASSQQLGSQYF.

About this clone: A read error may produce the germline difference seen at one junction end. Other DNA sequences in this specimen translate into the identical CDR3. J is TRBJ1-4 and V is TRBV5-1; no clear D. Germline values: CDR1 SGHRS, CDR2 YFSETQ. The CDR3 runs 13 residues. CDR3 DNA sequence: TGCGCCAGCAGCCTAGGGCGAAGCGAAAAATTGTTTTTT. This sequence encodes CASSLGRSEKLFF.

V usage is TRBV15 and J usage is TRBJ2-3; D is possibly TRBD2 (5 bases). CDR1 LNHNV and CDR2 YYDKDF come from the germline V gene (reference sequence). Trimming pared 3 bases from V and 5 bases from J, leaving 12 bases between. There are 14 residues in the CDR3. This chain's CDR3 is CATSSLAGRDTQYF. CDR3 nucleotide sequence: TGTGCCACCAGCAGCCTAGCTGGTAGAGATACGCAGTATTTT.

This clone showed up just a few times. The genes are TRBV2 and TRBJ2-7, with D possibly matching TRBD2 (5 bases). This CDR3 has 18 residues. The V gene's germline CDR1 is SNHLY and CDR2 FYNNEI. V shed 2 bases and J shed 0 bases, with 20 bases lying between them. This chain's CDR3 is CASSEPLTRNPTSYEQYF. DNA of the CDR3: TGTGCCAGCAGTGAACCCCTCACTAGAAACCCAACCTCCTACGAGCAGTACTTC. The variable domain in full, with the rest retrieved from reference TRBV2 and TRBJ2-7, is EPEVTQTPSHQVTQMGQEVILRCVPISNHLYFYWYRQILGQKVEFLVSFYNNEISEKSEIFDDQFSVERPDGSNFTLKIRSTKLEDSAMYFCASSEPLTRNPTSYEQYFGPGTRLTVT.